What follows describes a single T cell receptor (beta chain). This clone was counted only a few times. Its antigen is unknown. Within one base of it there is no much larger clone, and no base qualities were kept. Enrolling through a virtual design, the prospective study's participants ranged in age from roughly 18 to 90 years and lived across roughly 24 United States geographic areas. In the prospective study, participants were assigned to cohorts based on the clinical history participants reported in a screening survey and a study questionnaire. For ImmuneRACE Cohort 3, a participant was defined as recovered based on two consecutive negative NP/OP PCR tests, clearance by a healthcare professional, or resolution of symptoms. In the prospective study, mobile phlebotomists collected whole blood, serum and a nasopharyngeal or oropharyngeal swab from each participant. Additional blood draws and questionnaires over a 2-month period could optionally be provided by prospective study participants. Blood samples from the prospective study were shipped frozen or at room temperature prior to DNA extraction.

Its CDR3 holds 16 amino acids, cysteine through phenylalanine. The retained sequence is limited to the CDR3, 48 bases, with the frame set at the first base. The germline V gene (reference sequence) gives CDR1 as MNHEY and CDR2 as SMNVEV. V sheds 5 bases and J sheds 3 bases, leaving 17 bases between their ends. The sample is drawn from a study of blood T cell repertoires in COVID-19 (dated by TCRdb to the early 2020s). In terms of the full investigation: The collaborator samples originated in the United States, Italy and Spain and spanned the acute and convalescent phases of COVID-19. Samples came from the ongoing ImmuneRACE study (first 160 participants) plus 1,254 subjects from 6 global collaborators. A de-identified subject ID, COVID-19 status, age in years and sex were almost always included in the sample metadata. HLA class I and class II types, where available, came from metadata supplied by the sample provider rather than from assay-based typing. Deeply sampled blood TCRbeta repertoires from subjects exposed to, actively infected with, or recovered from COVID-19 were included in the dataset. The repertoires were released in a freely available public database meant as a resource for research on the immune response to SARS-CoV-2. The prospective study material was composed of cDNA or gDNA derived from T cells, B-cell-depleted T cells, or PBMCs.

The immunoSEQ Assay, a bias-controlled multiplex PCR, was used to amplify TCRbeta CDR3 regions from genomic DNA. The source study handled its data this way. Nucleated cell counts per sample were estimated from amplification of reference gene primers within the assay. To quantify the absolute abundance of each unique TCRbeta CDR3 rearrangement, sequence reads were collapsed and filtered. For each sample, productive Simpson clonality was calculated by taking the square root of Simpson's diversity index across productive rearrangements. TCRdb took over this immuneACCESS table, retaining in-frame rearrangements with V and J assigned. Such tables are incomplete; in checked studies, under half of the missing clones stem from an unresolved V gene, and the remainder is unexplained. V, J and clone size reflect that table, while D and trimming were determined from the DNA. Within this sample are 180,000 or so clones, with 75% to 90% of them counted one time only. The ten largest clones take up approximately 6.2% of the sample.

General study outcomes and caveats: How much clinical and demographic metadata was included differed by source and by participant, and the metadata was provided uncurated.

The receptor was isolated from a man in his forties who had recovered from COVID-19. Sequencing was performed on PBMCs or T cells enriched from blood (not recorded which). This sequence uses TRBV27 and TRBJ1-3; a confident D gene designation cannot be given. The DNA sequence is TGTGCCAGCAGTCCCCACGCGGGGAATTTTGGAAACACCATATATTTT. It translates as CASSPHAGNFGNTIYF.